The present T cell receptor (beta chain) was sequenced within a study of cytomegalovirus exposure and HLA in healthy donors. Looked up from germline, CDR1 is ENHRY and CDR2 is SYGVKD. V gave up 3 bases and J gave up 2 bases; unmatched junction bases: 7. CDR3 length equals 15 residues. In its sample, this clone was seen a few times. The antigen remains unidentified. Notes on the study in general: In a later analysis, V- and J-gene trimming of beta chains associated with a DCLRE1C missense variant, replicated independently. Most sequenced TCRs were rare (though some public TCRs occurred in many donors). For most TCR beta V segments, an earlier analysis put the productive rate at about 87% or about 30% of the time.

13 Jbeta primers and 60 Vbeta primers were used for the PCR. This table comes from immunoSEQ multiplex PCR, and its TCRdb copy is limited to in-frame clones, with some not included. The profile shows 100,000 or so clones, 70% to 80% of them singletons. The chain joins TRBV10-3 to TRBJ2-7; TRBD1 matches 7 bases. The receptor was isolated from a woman aged 18 to 35 in good health and CMV-seropositive. The material sequenced was PBMCs. CDR3 nucleotide sequence: TGTGCCATCAGTGAACCGGGACAGCAAACCTACGAGCAGTACTTC. Its translation: CAISEPGQQTYEQYF.